Detailed here is one T cell receptor (beta chain). Antigen unknown. Libraries were prepared by immunoSEQ multiplex PCR; TCRdb keeps only in-frame clonotypes and omits some of them. The top ten clones hold about 10% of a sample with about 350,000 clones, approximately 86% of them seen once. These data are taken from a study of Ad26.COV2.S vaccination and SARS-CoV-2 variants. Notes on the study in general: While placebo recipients had lower spike-specific TCR breadth, vaccine recipients had more.

CDR1 is MRHNA and CDR2 is SNTAGT in the germline V gene. The V and J ends lost 5 bases and 6 bases respectively, with 15 bases between them. This CDR3 spans 14 amino acids. As for treatment: some 20 received Ad26.COV2.S at low or high dose, single or two shots; 5 received placebo; per-sample allocation not given. Material that was analyzed had been drawn on day 63 after the first vaccine or placebo injection. The sample in question was peripheral blood, obtained in a trial of Ad26.COV2.S vaccine versus placebo. The chain joins TRBV6-4 to TRBJ2-3; D not resolved. The sequence was obtained from a person between 18 and 65 years old who received the Ad26.COV2.S COVID-19 vaccine or a placebo. CDR3 coding DNA: TGTGCCAGCAGTACCGGACCAGAAATGGATACGCAGTATTTT. This sequence encodes CASSTGPEMDTQYF.